The following is a T cell receptor beta chain sequence with its context. Its specificity is not known. The sample is drawn from a study of post-analysis software for immune sequencing data. Study-wide findings and caveats: Normalized Chao1 diversity was significantly reduced in patients versus controls. The study found TRBV5-6, TRBV5-1 and TRBV20-1 among five TRBV segments more frequent in patients than controls.

The TCR beta cDNA libraries carried unique molecular identifiers. TCRdb analysed the PCR reads with MiXCR anew, one entry per CDR3 protein. The data contain hundreds of thousands of distinct CDR3 sequences, 55% to 60% of them singletons. CDR1 is SQVTM and CDR2 is ANQGSEA in the germline V gene. This CDR3 has 14 residues. V was clipped by 6 bases and J by 4 bases, with 16 bases between them. This sequence originates from a girl aged 2 to 10 with multiple sclerosis. J is TRBJ2-1 and V is TRBV29-1, with D possibly being TRBD1 (5 bases). Sequences were obtained from blood. The CDR3 loop reads CSVVTPTDYNEQFF. CDR3 bases: TGCAGCGTAGTGACACCGACAGATTACAATGAGCAGTTCTTC.